This T cell receptor (beta chain) is drawn from a study of T cell responses to AZD1222 COVID-19 vaccine. General observations from the study: The reported proportion of spike-specific TCRs targeting unmutated variant regions was nearly half. Repertoire sampling happened only post peak T cell response. Of the AZD1222 recipients, only 5 or 6 were seropositive at baseline. Mostly white British, mostly female donors; authors suggested clonal diversity may be underestimated.

V gave up 0 bases and J gave up 6 bases; unmatched junction bases: 8. In germline, CDR1 is LGHDT, CDR2 YNNKEL (reference sequence). This CDR3 is built from 15 residues. Concerning this clone: The target antigen is unknown.

TCRdb's copy holds only in-frame clones and misses some; the assay was immunoSEQ multiplex PCR. Among roughly 100,000 clones listed, over 75% were seen once. The sequenced sample was peripheral blood, obtained on day 0 of AZD1222 vaccination. The receptor was derived from an adult in good health. The gene calls are TRBV3-1 (or the pseudogene TRBV3-2) and TRBJ2-7; 7 nucleotides align to TRBD1. CDR3 region: CASSQDLTGLVEQYF. The CDR3 DNA reads as TGTGCCAGCAGCCAAGATCTGACAGGGCTGGTCGAGCAGTACTTC.